Many counts were recorded for the clone carrying this T cell receptor (beta chain). The junction shows a germline mismatch at one end, possibly a read error. This sample stems from a study of T-cell reconstitution after alpha-beta-depleted transplantation in children. This CDR3 is built from 12 residues. Construction of the TCRbeta library involved unique molecular identifiers. TCRdb reprocessed the PCR reads via MiXCR and lists one record per CDR3 protein. The repertoire consists of around 200,000 distinct CDR3 sequences, with around 6.8% occurring once and the leading ten covering around 2.7%. This chain connects TRBV12-3 or TRBV12-4 to TRBJ1-1, with 9 bases matching TRBD1. The sample here was PBMCs from the stem cell graft donor, taken from the stem cell graft. The sequence was collected from a human donor who donated a stem cell graft to a child with Wiskott-Aldrich syndrome. For the CDR3, the DNA is TGTTCCAGCAGCCGGACAGGGGCGGACGCTTTCTTT. This encodes CSSSRTGADAFF.